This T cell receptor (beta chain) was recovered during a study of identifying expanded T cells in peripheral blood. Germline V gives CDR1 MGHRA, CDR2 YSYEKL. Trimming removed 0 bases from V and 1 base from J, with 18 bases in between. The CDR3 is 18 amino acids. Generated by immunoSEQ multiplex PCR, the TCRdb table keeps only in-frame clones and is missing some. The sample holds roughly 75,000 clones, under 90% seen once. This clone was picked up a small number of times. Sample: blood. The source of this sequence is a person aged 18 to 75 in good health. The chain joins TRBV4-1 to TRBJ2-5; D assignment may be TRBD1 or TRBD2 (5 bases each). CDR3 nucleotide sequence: TGCGCCAGCAGCCAAGAGTTAGTGGGGATGGGGGTCCAAGAGACCCAGTACTTC. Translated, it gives CASSQELVGMGVQETQYF.